This TCR beta chain was captured by sequencing in a study of T cell changes during pregnancy in multiple sclerosis. Profiled with immunoSEQ multiplex PCR; TCRdb holds only in-frame clones, not every one. In the table there are about 40,000 clones, more than 85% of which are singletons. The V end was cut by 0 bases, the J end by 2 bases, with 11 bases between. CDR3 size: 17 residues. The germline V gene has CDR1 LNHNV and CDR2 YYDKDF (reference sequence). The rearrangement links TRBV15 to TRBJ1-6; D is undetermined. This specimen was CD8+ T cells from peripheral blood mononuclear cells, taken in the first trimester of pregnancy. The clonotype comes from a female donor with multiple sclerosis, enrolled in a pregnancy study. DNA of the CDR3: TGTGCCACCAGCAGAGATTTGGGCAGCCCCTATAATTCACCCCTCCACTTT. The encoded protein is CATSRDLGSPYNSPLHF.